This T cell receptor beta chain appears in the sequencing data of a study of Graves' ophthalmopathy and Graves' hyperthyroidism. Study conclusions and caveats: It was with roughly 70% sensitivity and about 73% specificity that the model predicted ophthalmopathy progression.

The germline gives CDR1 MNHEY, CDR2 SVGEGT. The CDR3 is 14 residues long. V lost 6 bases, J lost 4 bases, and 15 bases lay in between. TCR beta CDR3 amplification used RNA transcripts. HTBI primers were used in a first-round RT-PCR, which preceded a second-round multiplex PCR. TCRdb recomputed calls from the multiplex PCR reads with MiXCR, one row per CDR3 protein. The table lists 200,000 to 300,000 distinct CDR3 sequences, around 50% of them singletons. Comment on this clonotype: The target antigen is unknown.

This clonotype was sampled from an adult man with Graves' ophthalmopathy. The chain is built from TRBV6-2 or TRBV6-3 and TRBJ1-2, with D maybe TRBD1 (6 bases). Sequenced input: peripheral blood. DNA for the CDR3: TGTGCCAGCAGCCCCGCTACAGGGACCTATGGCTACACCTTC. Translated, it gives CASSPATGTYGYTF.